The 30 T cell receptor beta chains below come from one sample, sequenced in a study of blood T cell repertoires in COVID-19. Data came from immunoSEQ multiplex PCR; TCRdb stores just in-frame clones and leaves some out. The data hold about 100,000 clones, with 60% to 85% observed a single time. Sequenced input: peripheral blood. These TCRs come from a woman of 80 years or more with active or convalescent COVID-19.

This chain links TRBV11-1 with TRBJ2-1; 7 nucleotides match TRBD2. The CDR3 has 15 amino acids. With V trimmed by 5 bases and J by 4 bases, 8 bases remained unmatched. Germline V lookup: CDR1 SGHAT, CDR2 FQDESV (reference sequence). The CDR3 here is CASSPGLTDYNEQFF. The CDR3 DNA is TGTGCCAGCAGCCCGGGACTAACCGATTACAATGAGCAGTTCTTC.

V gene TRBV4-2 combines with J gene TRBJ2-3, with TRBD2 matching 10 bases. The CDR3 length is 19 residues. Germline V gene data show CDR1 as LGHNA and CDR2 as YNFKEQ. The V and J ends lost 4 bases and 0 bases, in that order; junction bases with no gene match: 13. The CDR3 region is CASSPQGLAGVTSTDTQYF. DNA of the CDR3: TGTGCCAGCAGCCCTCAGGGGCTAGCGGGGGTAACTAGCACAGATACGCAGTATTTT.

The CDR3 here is CASSEGTSRSNEQFF. DNA of the CDR3: TGTGCCAGCAGTGAAGGAACTAGCCGGAGCAATGAGCAGTTCTTC. The V and J genes are TRBV6-1 and TRBJ2-1, with D perhaps TRBD2 (6 bases). V was clipped by 1 base and J by 6 bases, with 13 bases between them. This CDR3 has 15 residues. The germline CDR1 and CDR2 sequences are MNHNS and SASEGT.

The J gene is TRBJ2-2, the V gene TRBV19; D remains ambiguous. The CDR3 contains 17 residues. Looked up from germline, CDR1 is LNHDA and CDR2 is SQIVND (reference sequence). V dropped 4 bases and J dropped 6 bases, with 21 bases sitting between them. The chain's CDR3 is CASSTNLQAALSGELFF. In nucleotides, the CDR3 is TGTGCCAGTAGTACAAATCTTCAAGCCGCATTGTCCGGGGAGCTGTTTTTT.

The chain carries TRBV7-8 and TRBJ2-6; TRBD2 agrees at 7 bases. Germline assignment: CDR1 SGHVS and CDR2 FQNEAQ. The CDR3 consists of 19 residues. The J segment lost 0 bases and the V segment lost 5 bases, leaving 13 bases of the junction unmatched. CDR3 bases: TGTGCCAGCAGCCCACTGGGGGGGACTTTCCGCTCTGGGGCCAACGTCCTGACTTTC. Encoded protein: CASSPLGGTFRSGANVLTF.

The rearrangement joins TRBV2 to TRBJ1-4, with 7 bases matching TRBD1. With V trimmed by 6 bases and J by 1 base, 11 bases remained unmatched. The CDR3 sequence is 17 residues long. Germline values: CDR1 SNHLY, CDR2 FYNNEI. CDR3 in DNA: TGTGCCAGCAGCCAACGGACAGGAGTGGGAACTAATGAAAAACTGTTTTTT. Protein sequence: CASSQRTGVGTNEKLFF. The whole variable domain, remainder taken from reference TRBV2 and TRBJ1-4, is EPEVTQTPSHQVTQMGQEVILRCVPISNHLYFYWYRQILGQKVEFLVSFYNNEISEKSEIFDDQFSVERPDGSNFTLKIRSTKLEDSAMYFCASSQRTGVGTNEKLFFGSGTQLSVL.

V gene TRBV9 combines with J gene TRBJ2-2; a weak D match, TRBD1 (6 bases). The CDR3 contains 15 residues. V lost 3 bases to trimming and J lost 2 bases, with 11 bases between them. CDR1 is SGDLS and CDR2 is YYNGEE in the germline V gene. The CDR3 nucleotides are TGTGCCAGCAGCGCTTCCGGGACAAACACCGGGGAGCTGTTTTTT. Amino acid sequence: CASSASGTNTGELFF.

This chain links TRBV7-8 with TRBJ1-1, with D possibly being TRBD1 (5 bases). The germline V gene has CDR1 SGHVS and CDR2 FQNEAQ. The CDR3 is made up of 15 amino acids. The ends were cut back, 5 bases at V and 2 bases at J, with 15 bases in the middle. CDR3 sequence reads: CASSPDTLGNTEAFF. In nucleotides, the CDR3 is TGTGCCAGCAGCCCGGACACCCTAGGCAACACTGAAGCTTTCTTT.

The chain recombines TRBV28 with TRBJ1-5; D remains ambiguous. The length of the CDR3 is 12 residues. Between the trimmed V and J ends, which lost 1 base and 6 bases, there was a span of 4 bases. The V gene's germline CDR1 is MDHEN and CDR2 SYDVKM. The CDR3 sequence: CASSLFSQPQHF. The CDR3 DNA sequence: TGTGCCAGCAGTTTATTCTCTCAGCCCCAGCATTTT.

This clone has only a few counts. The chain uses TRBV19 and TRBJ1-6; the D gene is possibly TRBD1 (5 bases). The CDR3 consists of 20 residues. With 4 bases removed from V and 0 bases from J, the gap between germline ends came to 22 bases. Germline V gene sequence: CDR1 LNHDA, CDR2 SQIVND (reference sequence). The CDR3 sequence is CASSTSSYSDSSSYNSPLHF. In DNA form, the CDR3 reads TGTGCCAGTAGTACGTCCTCCTACTCCGACAGCAGCTCCTATAATTCACCCCTCCACTTT.

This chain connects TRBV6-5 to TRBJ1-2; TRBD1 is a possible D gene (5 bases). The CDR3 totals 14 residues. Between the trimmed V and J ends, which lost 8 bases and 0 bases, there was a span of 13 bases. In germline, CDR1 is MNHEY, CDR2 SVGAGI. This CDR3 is CASGRQGANYGYTF. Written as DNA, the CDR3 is TGTGCCAGCGGACGACAAGGGGCTAACTATGGCTACACCTTC.

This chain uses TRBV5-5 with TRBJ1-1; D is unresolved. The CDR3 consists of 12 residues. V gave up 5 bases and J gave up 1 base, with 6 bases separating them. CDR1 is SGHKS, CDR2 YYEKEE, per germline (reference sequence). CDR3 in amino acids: CASRNRNTEAFF. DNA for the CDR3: TGTGCCAGCAGGAATAGGAACACTGAAGCTTTCTTT. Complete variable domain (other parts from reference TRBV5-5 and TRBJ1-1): DAGVTQSPTHLIKTRGQQVTLRCSPISGHKSVSWYQQVLGQGPQFIFQYYEKEERGRGNFPDRFSARQFPNYSSELNVNALLLGDSALYLCASRNRNTEAFFGQGTRLTVV.

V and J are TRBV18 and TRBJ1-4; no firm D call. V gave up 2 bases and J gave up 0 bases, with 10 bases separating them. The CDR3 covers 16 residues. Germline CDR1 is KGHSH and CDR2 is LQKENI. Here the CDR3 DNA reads TGTGCCAGCTCACCATACAGACCAGCAACTAATGAAAAACTGTTTTTT. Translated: CASSPYRPATNEKLFF. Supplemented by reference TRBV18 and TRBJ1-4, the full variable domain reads NAGVMQNPRHLVRRRGQEARLRCSPMKGHSHVYWYRQLPEEGLKFMVYLQKENIIDESGMPKERFSAEFPKEGPSILRIQQVVRGDSAAYFCASSPYRPATNEKLFFGSGTQLSVL.

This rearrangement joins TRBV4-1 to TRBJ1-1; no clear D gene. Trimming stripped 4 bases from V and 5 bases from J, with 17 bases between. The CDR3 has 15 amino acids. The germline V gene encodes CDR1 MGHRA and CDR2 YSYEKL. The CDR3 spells CASSLGRERLTEAFF. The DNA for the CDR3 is TGCGCCAGCAGCCTCGGAAGGGAGAGACTGACTGAAGCTTTCTTT.

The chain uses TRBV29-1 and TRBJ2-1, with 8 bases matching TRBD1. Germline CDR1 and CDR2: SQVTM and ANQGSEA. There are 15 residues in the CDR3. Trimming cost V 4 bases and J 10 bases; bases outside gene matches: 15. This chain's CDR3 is CSVAPGQGGAREQFF. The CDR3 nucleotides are TGCAGCGTTGCCCCAGGACAGGGTGGGGCCAGGGAGCAGTTCTTC.

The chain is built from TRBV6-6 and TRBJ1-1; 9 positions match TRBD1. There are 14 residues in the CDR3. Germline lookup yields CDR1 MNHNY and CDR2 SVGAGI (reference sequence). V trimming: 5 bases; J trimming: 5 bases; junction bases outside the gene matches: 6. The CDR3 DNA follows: TGTGCCAGCAGTGGAACAGGGGGCACTACTGAAGCTTTCTTT. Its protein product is CASSGTGGTTEAFF.

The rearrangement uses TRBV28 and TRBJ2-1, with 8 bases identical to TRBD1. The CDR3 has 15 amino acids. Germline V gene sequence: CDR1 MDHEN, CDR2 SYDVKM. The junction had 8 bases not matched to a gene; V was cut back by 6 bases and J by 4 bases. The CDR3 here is CASSNGQGPYNEQFF. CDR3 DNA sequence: TGTGCCAGCAGCAATGGACAGGGACCTTACAATGAGCAGTTCTTC.

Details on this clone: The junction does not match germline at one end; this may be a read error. CDR3 in DNA: TGTGCCAGCAGCTTAGCGGGACTAGCGGGAGGCTTACTACGAGCCGACTTC. The encoded protein is CASSLAGLAGGLLRADF. V is TRBV7-8 and J is TRBJ2-7; TRBD2 aligns across 15 bases. CDR3 length: 17 residues. CDR1 and CDR2 (germline): SGHVS, FQNEAQ.

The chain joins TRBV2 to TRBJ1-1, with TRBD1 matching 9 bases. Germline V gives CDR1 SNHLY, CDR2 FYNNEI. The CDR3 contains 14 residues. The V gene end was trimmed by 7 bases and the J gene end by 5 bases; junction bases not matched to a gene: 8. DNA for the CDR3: TGTGCCAGCATTCGGGACAGGGTAGGGACTGAAGCTTTCTTT. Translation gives CASIRDRVGTEAFF.

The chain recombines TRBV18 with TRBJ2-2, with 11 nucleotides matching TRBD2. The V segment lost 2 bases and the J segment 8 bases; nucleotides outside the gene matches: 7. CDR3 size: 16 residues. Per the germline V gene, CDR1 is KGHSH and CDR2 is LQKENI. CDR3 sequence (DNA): TGTGCCAGCTCACCAGCTCTCTCTAGCGGGAGGGGGGAGCTGTTTTTT. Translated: CASSPALSSGRGELFF. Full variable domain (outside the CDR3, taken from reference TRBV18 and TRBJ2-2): NAGVMQNPRHLVRRRGQEARLRCSPMKGHSHVYWYRQLPEEGLKFMVYLQKENIIDESGMPKERFSAEFPKEGPSILRIQQVVRGDSAAYFCASSPALSSGRGELFFGEGSRLTVL.

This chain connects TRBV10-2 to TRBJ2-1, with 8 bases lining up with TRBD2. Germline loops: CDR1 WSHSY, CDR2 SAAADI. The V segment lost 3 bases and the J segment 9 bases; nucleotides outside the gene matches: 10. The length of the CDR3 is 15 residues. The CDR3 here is CASSDGRAGRSEQFF. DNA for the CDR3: TGCGCCAGCAGTGACGGGAGGGCCGGGCGGAGTGAGCAGTTCTTC.

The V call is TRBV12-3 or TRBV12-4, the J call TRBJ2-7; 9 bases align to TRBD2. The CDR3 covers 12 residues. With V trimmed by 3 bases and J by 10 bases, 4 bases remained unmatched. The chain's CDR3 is CASSFLSGRQYF. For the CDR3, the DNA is TGTGCCAGCAGTTTCCTTAGCGGGAGACAGTACTTC.

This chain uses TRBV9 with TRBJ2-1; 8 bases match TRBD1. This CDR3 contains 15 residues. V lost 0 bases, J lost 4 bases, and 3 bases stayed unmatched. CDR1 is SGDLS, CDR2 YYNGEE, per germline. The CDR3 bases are TGTGCCAGCAGCGTAGGGCAGGGGGCATACAATGAGCAGTTCTTC. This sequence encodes CASSVGQGAYNEQFF. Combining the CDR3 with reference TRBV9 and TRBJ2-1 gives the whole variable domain DSGVTQTPKHLITATGQRVTLRCSPRSGDLSVYWYQQSLDQGLQFLIQYYNGEERAKGNILERFSAQQFPDLHSELNLSSLELGDSALYFCASSVGQGAYNEQFFGPGTRLTVL.

This chain's CDR3 is CASSVGGSGRSIYNEQFF. For the CDR3, the DNA is TGTGCCAGCAGCGTAGGAGGTAGCGGGAGGAGTATCTACAATGAGCAGTTCTTC. The J gene is TRBJ2-1, the V gene TRBV9, with 10 bases identical to TRBD2. Trimming took 0 bases from V and 3 from J; bases not matched to a gene: 9. CDR3 size: 18 residues. Germline V gene sequence: CDR1 SGDLS, CDR2 YYNGEE.

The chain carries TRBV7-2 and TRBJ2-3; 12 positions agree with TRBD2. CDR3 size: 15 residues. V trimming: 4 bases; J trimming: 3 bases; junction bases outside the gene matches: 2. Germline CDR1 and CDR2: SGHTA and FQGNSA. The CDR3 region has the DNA TGTGCCAGCAGCTCCGGACTAGCGGGAACAGATACGCAGTATTTT. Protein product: CASSSGLAGTDTQYF.

Here the CDR3 DNA reads TGCAGTGCTAGTGGACAGGGCCTCTACGAGCAGTACTTC. This codes for CSASGQGLYEQYF. This rearrangement joins TRBV20-1 to TRBJ2-7, with 8 bases identical to TRBD1. The J segment lost 3 bases and the V segment lost 3 bases, leaving 4 bases of the junction unmatched. The CDR3 is made up of 13 amino acids. Germline assignment: CDR1 DFQATT and CDR2 SNEGSKA (reference sequence).

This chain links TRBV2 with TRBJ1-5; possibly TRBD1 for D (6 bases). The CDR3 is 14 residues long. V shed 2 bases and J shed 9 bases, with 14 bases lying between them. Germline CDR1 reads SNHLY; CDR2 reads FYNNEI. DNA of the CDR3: TGTGCCAGCAGTGAAAGACAGGTAGTATCGCCCCAGCATTTT. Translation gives CASSERQVVSPQHF.

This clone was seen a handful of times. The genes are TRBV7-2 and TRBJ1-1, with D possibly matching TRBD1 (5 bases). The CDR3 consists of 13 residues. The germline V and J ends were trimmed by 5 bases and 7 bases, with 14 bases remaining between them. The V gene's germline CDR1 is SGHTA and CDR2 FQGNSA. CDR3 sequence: CASSPGTTREAFF. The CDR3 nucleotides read TGTGCCAGCAGCCCCGGGACTACCCGTGAAGCTTTCTTT.

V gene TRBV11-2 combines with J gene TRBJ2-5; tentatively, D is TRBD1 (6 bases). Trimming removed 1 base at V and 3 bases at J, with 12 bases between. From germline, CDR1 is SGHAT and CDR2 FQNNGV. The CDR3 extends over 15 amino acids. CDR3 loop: CASSLVAGAKETQYF. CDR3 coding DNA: TGTGCCAGCAGCTTAGTGGCAGGGGCAAAAGAGACCCAGTACTTC.

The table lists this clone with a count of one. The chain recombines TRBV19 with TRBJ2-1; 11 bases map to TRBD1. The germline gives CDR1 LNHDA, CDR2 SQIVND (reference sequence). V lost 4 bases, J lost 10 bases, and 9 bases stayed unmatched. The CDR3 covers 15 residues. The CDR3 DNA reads TGTGCCAGTAGTACCCGGGACAGGGGGTCCGGCGAGCAGTTCTTC. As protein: CASSTRDRGSGEQFF.